The 14 T cell receptor beta chains in this list originate from one sample, sequenced in a study of cytomegalovirus exposure and HLA in healthy donors. The PCR ran on 60 Vbeta and 13 Jbeta primers. Profiling relied on immunoSEQ multiplex PCR, and the TCRdb table lists in-frame clones only, not all of them. The table has 150,000 to 200,000 clones, 65% to 80% seen once. The sequencing input was PBMCs. Every receptor here comes from a woman aged 50 to 65 in good health and CMV-seropositive.

The V and J genes are TRBV19 and TRBJ2-3, with a weak D call TRBD1 (5 bases). Trimming took 3 bases from V and 2 from J, leaving 12 bases between them. Germline lookup yields CDR1 LNHDA and CDR2 SQIVND (reference sequence). This CDR3 comprises 15 residues. CDR3 sequence: CASSMRQINTDTQYF. The CDR3 coding sequence is TGTGCCAGTAGTATGAGACAGATTAACACAGATACGCAGTATTTT.

This chain connects TRBV2 to TRBJ2-5; 8 bases are a match to TRBD2. Germline V gene sequence: CDR1 SNHLY, CDR2 FYNNEI. V lost 2 bases to trimming and J lost 5 bases; unmatched junction nucleotides: 7. The CDR3 length is 15 residues. The DNA for the CDR3 is TGTGCCAGCAGTGAATTTGCGGGGGGCGGTGAGACCCAGTACTTC. Its translation is CASSEFAGGGETQYF.

The chain employs TRBV10-3 and TRBJ2-7; the D is unclear. This CDR3 comprises 13 residues. The V end lost 4 bases, the J end lost 2 bases, and 9 bases lay between the germline ends. Per germline, CDR1 ENHRY and CDR2 SYGVKD. The DNA for the CDR3 is TGTGCCATCAGTGCCCACAGAACCTACGAGCAGTACTTC. This translates into CAISAHRTYEQYF.

The chain employs TRBV10-2 and TRBJ2-1; 12 nucleotides line up with TRBD2. This CDR3 spans 14 amino acids. V was clipped by 7 bases and J by 5 bases; unmatched bases: 3. The germline gives CDR1 WSHSY, CDR2 SAAADI. CDR3 bases: TGCGCCAGCAAAACTAGCGGGGGGAACAATGAGCAGTTCTTC. This translates into CASKTSGGNNEQFF.

CDR3 protein: CASSLRADTQYF. In DNA, the CDR3 is TGTGCCAGCAGCCTGAGGGCGGATACGCAGTATTTT. This chain uses TRBV11-3 with TRBJ2-3, with D perhaps TRBD2 (5 bases). Germline CDR1 is SGHNT and CDR2 is YENEEA. The V end was cut by 5 bases, the J end by 6 bases, with 9 bases between. The CDR3 runs 12 residues.

This clone was found once. The rearrangement joins TRBV7-6 to TRBJ2-6; 9 bases map to TRBD1. The V segment lost 5 bases and the J segment 0 bases; nucleotides outside the gene matches: 11. CDR1 is SGHVS and CDR2 is FNYEAQ in the germline V gene. The length of the CDR3 is 19 residues. The CDR3 is CASSRDRAIQYSGANVLTF. CDR3 nucleotides: TGTGCCAGCAGCCGGGACAGGGCCATCCAATACTCTGGGGCCAACGTCCTGACTTTC.

On this clone: At one boundary the junction diverges from the germline segment, which might be a read error. This sequence joins TRBV10-2 and TRBJ2-2; 9 bases match TRBD2. Germline V gene data show CDR1 as WSHSY and CDR2 as SAAADI. The CDR3 extends over 13 amino acids. CDR3 amino acids: CASSLAGVGELFF. CDR3 DNA: TGCGCCAGCAGCTTAGCGGGGGTCGGGGAGCTGTTCTTT.

This clone was seen just once. Here the CDR3 DNA reads TGCGCCAGCAGCCAAGATGGTGAGGGATCTGGGGCCAACGTCCTGACTTTC. Its translation is CASSQDGEGSGANVLTF. J is TRBJ2-6 and V is TRBV4-1; weak D call: TRBD2 (5 bases). The length of the CDR3 is 17 residues. The germline V gene has CDR1 MGHRA and CDR2 YSYEKL. The V and J ends lost 0 bases and 1 base respectively, with 10 bases between them.

V is TRBV7-2 and J is TRBJ2-5, with D tentatively TRBD2 (5 bases). The V end was cut by 1 base, the J end by 7 bases, with 10 bases between. CDR3 length: 13 amino acids. Germline CDR1 reads SGHTA; CDR2 reads FQGNSA. CDR3 sequence reads: CASSLGFGGTQYF. The CDR3 nucleotides read TGTGCCAGCAGCTTAGGGTTCGGAGGGACCCAGTACTTC.

The V gene is TRBV5-6, the J gene TRBJ2-3, with 8 nucleotides matching TRBD2. The CDR3 is 17 amino acids. Germline V gives CDR1 SGHDT, CDR2 YYEEEE. After removal of 2 bases from V and 0 bases from J, the junction contained 8 bases not matched to a gene. CDR3 nucleotide sequence: TGTGCCAGCAGCTTTTATTTAGCGGGGTATAGCACAGATACGCAGTATTTT. As protein: CASSFYLAGYSTDTQYF.

J is TRBJ1-1 and V is TRBV1. TRBV1 counts as a pseudogene. CDR3 length: 16 amino acids. The CDR3 sequence: CTSSQEGGSLSTEAFF. CDR3 nucleotides: TGCACCAGCAGCCAAGAGGGCGGGTCCCTGAGCACTGAAGCTTTCTTT.

The J gene is TRBJ2-7, the V gene TRBV12-5; possible D gene TRBD1, 5 bases. V was pared by 7 bases and J by 0 bases, with 16 bases between. CDR1 is LGHNT and CDR2 is FRNRAP in the germline V gene. CDR3 size: 15 residues. This CDR3 reads CASVRRQPLSYEQYF. CDR3 bases: TGTGCTAGTGTCCGAAGACAGCCCCTCTCCTACGAGCAGTACTTC.

The chain carries TRBV7-9 and TRBJ2-7; the match to TRBD2 covers 7 bases. The V gene end was trimmed by 0 bases and the J gene end by 7 bases; junction bases not matched to a gene: 9. The length of the CDR3 is 15 residues. Germline V lookup: CDR1 SEHNR, CDR2 FQNEAQ (reference sequence). CDR3: CASSLAGGLVGEQYF. CDR3 DNA sequence: TGTGCCAGCAGCTTAGCGGGAGGACTAGTGGGTGAGCAGTACTTC. Together with reference TRBV7-9 and TRBJ2-7, the CDR3 gives the full variable domain: DTGVSQNPRHKITKRGQNVTFRCDPISEHNRLYWYRQTLGQGPEFLTYFQNEAQLEKSRLLSDRFSAERPKGSFSTLEIQRTEQGDSAMYLCASSLAGGLVGEQYFGPGTRLTVT.

The rearrangement links TRBV5-1 to TRBJ1-1, with 7 bases lining up with TRBD1. The CDR3 sequence is 16 residues long. The germline gives CDR1 SGHRS, CDR2 YFSETQ. The junction had 15 bases not matched to a gene; V was cut back by 4 bases and J by 6 bases. The CDR3 DNA sequence: TGCGCCAGCAGCAGACTGGGGACAGTCGGCGTTCCTGAAGCTTTCTTT. Translated, it gives CASSRLGTVGVPEAFF.